This T cell receptor (beta chain) is from a study of blood T cell repertoires in COVID-19. Study in general: Sites across the United States, Italy and Spain contributed samples from acute and convalescent COVID-19. PBMCs, B-cell-depleted T cells, or T cells were the source of the cDNA or gDNA that made up the material.

V lost 1 base to trimming and J lost 0 bases, with 20 bases between them. Germline V gene lookup returns CDR1 LGHDT and CDR2 YNNKEL (reference sequence). This CDR3 comprises 19 residues. As handled by the study authors: Nucleated cell counts were estimated from reference gene primer amplification. Sequenced by immunoSEQ multiplex PCR; TCRdb stores in-frame clones only, minus some. V and J calls and clone size come straight from that table; D and trimming were deduced from the DNA. The table records over 50,000 clones, approximately 88% of them present only once. The chain links TRBV3-1 (or the pseudogene TRBV3-2) to TRBJ2-3; weak D call: TRBD2 (6 bases). The sequenced material came from peripheral blood. This clonotype was sampled from a man aged 45-65 years with active COVID-19. The CDR3 region has the DNA TGTGCCAGCAGCCAAGGACGTGGCGGGGCCTTTTCTAGCACAGATACGCAGTATTTT. It translates to CASSQGRGGAFSSTDTQYF.